This entry is about one T cell receptor (beta chain). Its specificity is unknown. The sample originates from a study of vaccination effects on CD4 cells after COVID-19. The overall study: Every participant took two doses of the BNT162b2 or mRNA-1273 vaccine. Overall study results and limits: At late timepoints after vaccination, vaccine- and infection-induced clones shrank markedly.

Following a roughly 9-day culture, CD4+ T cells were purified. On days 3 and 7, fresh IL-2 medium replaced half the medium. Assay: immunoSEQ multiplex PCR; the TCRdb copy retains only in-frame clones and omits some. The sample records more than 40,000 clones, roughly three quarters being singletons. CDR3 size: 13 residues. V dropped 4 bases and J dropped 9; count of bases not matched to a gene: 6. Germline CDR1 is SGHKS and CDR2 is YYEKEE (reference sequence). The chain is built from TRBV5-5 and TRBJ2-1; the match to TRBD1 covers 8 bases. This clonotype was sampled from a human donor who had a prior SARS-CoV-2 infection. The sample in question was CD4+ T cells from PBMCs cultured without peptide, obtained before COVID-19 vaccination. CDR3 in amino acids: CASSQTGGGEQFF. The CDR3 DNA sequence: TGTGCCAGCAGCCAAACAGGGGGAGGTGAGCAGTTCTTC.